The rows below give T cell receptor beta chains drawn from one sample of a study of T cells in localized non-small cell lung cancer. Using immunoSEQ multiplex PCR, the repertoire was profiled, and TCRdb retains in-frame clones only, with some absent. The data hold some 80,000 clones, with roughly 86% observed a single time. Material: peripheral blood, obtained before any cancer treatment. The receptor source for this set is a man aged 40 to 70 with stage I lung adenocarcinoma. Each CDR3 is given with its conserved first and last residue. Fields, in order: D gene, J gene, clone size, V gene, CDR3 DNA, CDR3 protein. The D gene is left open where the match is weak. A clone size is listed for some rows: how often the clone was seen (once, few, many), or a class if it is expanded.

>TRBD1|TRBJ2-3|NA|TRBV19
TGTGCCAGTAGTATAAAGACAGGGATGACAGATACGCAGTATTTT
CASSIKTGMTDTQYF
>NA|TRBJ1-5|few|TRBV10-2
TGCGCCAGCAGTGAGATCGGGAAAGGAACCTATCAGCCCCAGCATTTT
CASSEIGKGTYQPQHF
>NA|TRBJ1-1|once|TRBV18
TGTGCCAGCTCCCCACAAGGCAGCAACACTGAAGCTTTCTTT
CASSPQGSNTEAFF
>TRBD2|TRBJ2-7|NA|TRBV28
TGTGCCAGCAGGCCCCTAGCGGGAGCCACCTACGAGCAGTACTTC
CASRPLAGATYEQYF
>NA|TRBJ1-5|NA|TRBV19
TGTGCCAGTAGTATAAGGGGGATGTTGTGGGATCAGCCCCAGCATTTT
CASSIRGMLWDQPQHF
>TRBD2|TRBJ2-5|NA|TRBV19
TGTGCCAGTAGCCTACTAGCGGCCGGTCAAGAGACCCAGTACTTC
CASSLLAAGQETQYF
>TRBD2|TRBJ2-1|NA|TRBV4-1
TGCGCCAGCAGGGCTAGCGGGAGGGTTGAGCAGTTCTTC
CASRASGRVEQFF
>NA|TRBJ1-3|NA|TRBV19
TGTGCCACGAAACCACAGGGCAGGGCCTGGGGGCCTGGAAACACCATATATTTT
CATKPQGRAWGPGNTIYF
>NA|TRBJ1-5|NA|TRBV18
TGTGCCAGCTCACCATCGGCAGGGGGCAATCAGCCCCAGCATTTT
CASSPSAGGNQPQHF
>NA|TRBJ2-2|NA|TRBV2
TGTGCCAGCAGTGGCGACACTAACACCGGGGAGCTGTTTTTT
CASSGDTNTGELFF